The rows below give T cell receptor beta chains drawn from one sample of a study of CD8+CD57+ T cells in acquired aplastic anemia. TCRdb re-derived calls from the reads in MiXCR, one entry per CDR3 protein. This sample carries approximately 470,000 distinct CDR3 sequences, less than 35% of them seen once, and the ten largest clones take less than 1%. Sequencing used sorted CD4+, CD8+, or CD8+CD57+ T cells (not recorded which) from PBMCs. The receptors derive from a human donor with aplastic anemia. Both conserved end residues are part of each CDR3. Fields, in order: clone size, J gene, V gene, D gene, CDR3 length, CDR3 DNA, CDR3 protein. D genes are given only for firm matches. Clone size is given for some rows only: seen once, a few or many times, or a class if the clone is expanded.

many TRBJ1-2 TRBV4-3 - 15 TGCGCCAGCAGCCTAGCCCTGAACAGGGAGGATGGCTACACCTTC CASSLALNREDGYTF
- TRBJ1-2 TRBV30 TRBD1 14 TGTGCCTGGAGTGGAACCGGGACAGACTATGGCTACACCTTC CAWSGTGTDYGYTF
- TRBJ2-2 TRBV10-2 TRBD1 18 TGCGCCAGTGGCCCCTCGGGACAGGGCCCTACGGGCACCGGGGAGCTGTTTTTT CASGPSGQGPTGTGELFF
- TRBJ1-3 TRBV12-3/TRBV12-4 - 14 TGTGCCAGCAGGACGTGGGGGAATGGAAACACCATATATTTT CASRTWGNGNTIYF
- TRBJ1-1 TRBV14 - 13 TGTGCCAGCAGCCTTTACCGGGCCAATGAAGCTTTCTTT CASSLYRANEAFF
- TRBJ2-7 TRBV24-1 TRBD1 15 TGTGCCACCACGGACAGGGGACACCAATCCTACGAGCAGTACTTC CATTDRGHQSYEQYF
- TRBJ1-5 TRBV19 - 18 TGTGCCAGTAGTATTCGGACAGCCTCGGCAATAGGCAATCAGCCCCAGCATTTT CASSIRTASAIGNQPQHF
many TRBJ2-7 TRBV19 - 15 TGTGCCAGTAGGCCCGGAGGGTCTAGTTACTACGAGCAGTACTTC CASRPGGSSYYEQYF
many TRBJ1-2 TRBV19 TRBD1 14 TGTGCCAGTAGTAGAGGACAGGGGGCTGGTGGCTACACCTTC CASSRGQGAGGYTF
- TRBJ2-5 TRBV7-2 TRBD2 15 TGTGCCAGCAGCTTTAGCGGGGAGGAGTTCGAGACCCAGTACTTC CASSFSGEEFETQYF
- TRBJ2-5 TRBV29-1 - 15 TGCAGCGTTGTTGGCCTCGGGACTTTTGGGGAGACCCAGTACTTC CSVVGLGTFGETQYF
- TRBJ1-5 TRBV29-1 - 13 TGCAGTGTCGTAGACAGCTTAAATCAGCCCCAGCATTTT CSVVDSLNQPQHF
- TRBJ1-2 TRBV15 TRBD1 15 TGTGCCACCAGCAGCTTGGACAGGCCAACCTATGGCTACACCTTC CATSSLDRPTYGYTF
- TRBJ1-5 TRBV24-1 - 16 TGTGCCACCAGTGATAGGGGAGGGGCCGGCAATCAGCCCCAGCATTTT CATSDRGGAGNQPQHF
many TRBJ1-1 TRBV10-1 TRBD1 14 TGCGCCAGCAAGTTCGACAGGGGGAACACTGAAGCTTTCTTT CASKFDRGNTEAFF
- TRBJ1-1 TRBV9 TRBD1 15 TGTGCCAGCAGCGGTCTAGGACAGGCGAACACTGAAGCTTTCTTT CASSGLGQANTEAFF
few TRBJ1-6 TRBV30 - 14 TGTGCCTGGAGTGTCGGCTCCTATAATTCACCCCTCCACTTT CAWSVGSYNSPLHF
few TRBJ1-1 TRBV30 TRBD1 15 TGTGCCTGGCGGGGACAGGGCCTAAATCGGGCTGAAGCTTTCTTT CAWRGQGLNRAEAFF
few TRBJ1-2 TRBV4-3 TRBD1 16 TGCGCCAGCAGCCAAGGTGGACAGGCGGGAGACTATGGCTACACCTTC CASSQGGQAGDYGYTF
many TRBJ1-5 TRBV19 - 18 TGTGCCAGTACCAATCTCGGGGGTTGGCAGAGTGGCAATCAGCCCCAGCATTTT CASTNLGGWQSGNQPQHF
- TRBJ2-5 TRBV2 TRBD1 13 TGTGCCAGCCGCGACAGGGCAGAGGAGACCCAGTACTTC CASRDRAEETQYF
few TRBJ2-3 TRBV20-1 - 13 TGCAGTGCTAGCCCGATTAGCACAGATACGCAGTATTTT CSASPISTDTQYF
- TRBJ2-4 TRBV2 TRBD2 16 TGTGCCAGCAGTTGGACTAGCGGGGGTGGCAAAAACATTCAGTACTTC CASSWTSGGGKNIQYF
- TRBJ1-6 TRBV6-1 - 14 TGTGCCAGCAGTGAAGCAGCAGGGAGTTCACCCCTCCACTTT CASSEAAGSSPLHF
many TRBJ1-1 TRBV7-7 - 13 TGTGCTAGCTCCCGGGAACAGAACACTGAAGCTTTCTTT CASSREQNTEAFF
few TRBJ1-2 TRBV30 - 14 TGTGCCTGGAGTAAAACCGGGACAAACTATGGCTACACCTTC CAWSKTGTNYGYTF
- TRBJ1-5 TRBV30 - 14 TGTGCCTGGGCCCTGACGGGGGACAATCAGCCCCAGCATTTT CAWALTGDNQPQHF
- TRBJ1-1 TRBV5-1 - 13 TGCGCCAGCAGCTTGCTCAAGAACACTGAAGCTTTCTTT CASSLLKNTEAFF
many TRBJ1-3 TRBV19 TRBD1 15 TGTGCCAGTAGTACAAACAGGGGGATTGGAAACACCATATATTTT CASSTNRGIGNTIYF
many TRBJ1-2 TRBV5-6 TRBD1 14 TGTGCCAGCAGCTTGTCCGACAGGGGACGTGGCTACACCTTC CASSLSDRGRGYTF
many TRBJ1-5 TRBV6-1 - 13 TGTGCCAGCCGTGTCGACAGAGATCAGCCCCAGCATTTT CASRVDRDQPQHF
- TRBJ1-2 TRBV2 - 15 TGTGCCAGCAGTCGACTAGCGGGAAATCACTATGGCTACACCTTC CASSRLAGNHYGYTF
- TRBJ1-5 TRBV10-3 - 15 TGTGCCATCAGTGACAGGGGCCGACCGGCCCAGCCCCAGCATTTT CAISDRGRPAQPQHF
many TRBJ2-7 TRBV19 - 13 TGTGCCAGTAGCGGCGGGATGACCTACGAGCAGTACTTC CASSGGMTYEQYF
many TRBJ2-7 TRBV15 - 13 TGTGCCACCAGCAGAGATTACTCCTACGAGCAGTACTTC CATSRDYSYEQYF
few TRBJ1-4 TRBV20-1 TRBD1 13 TGCAGTGCTAGTGGGACAGGGGATGAAAAACTGTTTTTT CSASGTGDEKLFF
- TRBJ2-2 TRBV14 - 18 TGTGCCAGCAGCCTCTACTCCTTGTGGCGGGATCCCACCGGGGAGCTGTTTTTT CASSLYSLWRDPTGELFF
- TRBJ2-5 TRBV7-2 TRBD2 16 TGTGCCAGCAGCGTAGGTGATAGCGGGGGGGTAAAGACCCAGTACTTC CASSVGDSGGVKTQYF
- TRBJ1-6 TRBV13 - 12 TGTGCCAGCAGCTGGGATAATTCACCCCTCCACTTT CASSWDNSPLHF
few TRBJ1-6 TRBV30 TRBD1 14 TGTGCCTGGAGCCCAAGGACAGGTTATTCACCCCTCCACTTT CAWSPRTGYSPLHF
- TRBJ2-5 TRBV5-1 - 14 TGCGCCAGCAGCACCGGACTGAGACAAGAGACCCAGTACTTC CASSTGLRQETQYF
- TRBJ2-5 TRBV12-3/TRBV12-4 - 14 TGTGCCAGCAGGGCGGGGGCTACACGTGGGACCCAGTACTTC CASRAGATRGTQYF
- TRBJ2-1 TRBV20-1 - 14 TGCAGTGCTAAAGGAAGTTACTCCTACAATGAGCAGTTCTTC CSAKGSYSYNEQFF
- TRBJ2-1 TRBV27 TRBD1 15 TGTGCCAGCAGTTACGGACAGGGGGCGCGCAATGAGCAGTTCTTC CASSYGQGARNEQFF
many TRBJ2-7 TRBV7-2 - 13 TGTGCCAGCAGCTTACGTGTACAGCCCGAGCAGTACTTC CASSLRVQPEQYF
- TRBJ1-2 TRBV3-1 TRBD1 16 TGTGCCAGCAGCCAAGATTACGGGACAGGGGTATATGGCTACACCTTC CASSQDYGTGVYGYTF
few TRBJ2-1 TRBV6-1 - 13 TGTGCCACAACCTCCCTCCCGTACAATGAGCAGTTCTTC CATTSLPYNEQFF
- TRBJ2-2 TRBV4-2 TRBD2 16 TGTGCCAGCAGCCAAGAACGACTAGCCGGTTCCGGGGAGCTGTTTTTT CASSQERLAGSGELFF
- TRBJ2-3 TRBV30 - 18 TGTGCCTGGAGCTCCAAAGCAGGGGAGGCGGGAAGGACAGATACGCAGTATTTT CAWSSKAGEAGRTDTQYF
- TRBJ1-5 TRBV6-1 - 17 TGTGCCAGCTCGATGTACCCCCCAGGGTCCAACAATCAGCCCCAGCATTTT CASSMYPPGSNNQPQHF
- TRBJ1-2 TRBV9 - 14 TGTGCCAGCAGCGTAGTGTCAGGAAAGGGTGGCTACACCTTC CASSVVSGKGGYTF
once TRBJ2-5 TRBV10-3 TRBD1 14 TGTGCCACCATAAACGGACAGGGTGGCGAGACCCAGTACTTC CATINGQGGETQYF
- TRBJ2-7 TRBV10-3 TRBD1 14 TGTGCCATCAGTTGGACAGGGGACCCCTACGAGCAGTACTTC CAISWTGDPYEQYF
few TRBJ2-7 TRBV20-1 - 16 TGCAGTGCTAATAAAGAAGGAGGAGGAGTCACCTACGAGCAGTACTTC CSANKEGGGVTYEQYF
few TRBJ1-6 TRBV10-3 - 16 TGTGCCATCAGTGACGGGTCCGGCTACAAGAATTCACCCCTCCACTTT CAISDGSGYKNSPLHF
- TRBJ2-5 TRBV18 - 12 TGTGCCAGCTCAACAAACCAAGAGACCCAGTACTTC CASSTNQETQYF
many TRBJ2-5 TRBV9 - 14 TGTGCCAGCAGCGGATCGGGGGCGGGGGAGACCCAGTACTTC CASSGSGAGETQYF
many TRBJ2-1 TRBV2 - 13 TGTGCCAGCAGTGAAGCGGGAGATGGTGAGCAGTTCTTC CASSEAGDGEQFF